These 27 T cell receptor beta chains originate from one sample sequenced in a study of T cell changes during pregnancy in multiple sclerosis. The table came from immunoSEQ multiplex PCR; TCRdb's copy has only in-frame clones and leaves some out. The profile covers roughly 100,000 clones, with approximately 90% appearing a single time and 1.6% taken by the ten largest. Sequencing was performed on peripheral blood, taken after pregnancy. These TCRs come from a female donor with multiple sclerosis, enrolled in a pregnancy study.

The CDR3 is CASSQRTGDTEAFF. CDR3 bases: TGTGCCAGCAGCCAACGGACAGGGGACACTGAAGCTTTCTTT. This chain connects TRBV14 to TRBJ1-1; 9 positions agree with TRBD1. Germline V gene lookup returns CDR1 SGHDN and CDR2 FVKESK. The ends lost 2 bases at V and 3 bases at J; junction bases unmatched: 1. There are 14 residues in the CDR3.

The gene calls are TRBV11-2 and TRBJ1-3, with D maybe TRBD1 (5 bases). The CDR3 sequence is 17 residues long. CDR1 is SGHAT, CDR2 FQNNGV, per germline. The ends were cut back, 5 bases at V and 0 bases at J, with 17 bases in the middle. CDR3 sequence: CASSQQGASYSGNTIYF. The CDR3 region has the DNA TGTGCCAGCAGCCAGCAAGGGGCGAGCTACTCTGGAAACACCATATATTTT.

V usage is TRBV5-1 and J usage is TRBJ2-3, with TRBD2 identical over 13 bases. The V and J ends lost 4 bases and 6 bases, in that order; junction bases with no gene match: 20. The germline V gene encodes CDR1 SGHRS and CDR2 YFSETQ. The CDR3 length is 20 residues. Written as DNA, the CDR3 is TGCGCCAGCAGCAACCCGGGACTAGCGGGGAGAGGGACTCCGGTTGATACGCAGTATTTT. Translation gives CASSNPGLAGRGTPVDTQYF.

V and J are TRBV27 and TRBJ2-1, with 12 bases aligning to TRBD2. Germline CDR1 MNHEY, CDR2 SMNVEV (reference sequence). The CDR3 is made up of 16 amino acids. V trimming: 0 bases; J trimming: 7 bases; junction bases outside the gene matches: 4. This CDR3 is CASSLSRLAGENEQFF. In DNA form, the CDR3 reads TGTGCCAGCAGTTTATCGAGACTAGCGGGAGAGAATGAGCAGTTCTTC.

The chain uses TRBV6-5 and TRBJ2-7; maybe TRBD1 (6 bases). V lost 3 bases and J lost 0, with 12 bases in between. This CDR3 has 15 amino acids. CDR1 and CDR2 from the germline V gene are MNHEY and SVGAGI. Here the CDR3 reads CASSYNREPSYEQYF. Written as DNA, the CDR3 is TGTGCCAGCAGTTATAACAGGGAACCCTCCTACGAGCAGTACTTC.

The count of this clone is one. The chain joins TRBV19 to TRBJ1-2; possible D gene TRBD1, 6 bases. The length of the CDR3 is 14 residues. Germline V gives CDR1 LNHDA, CDR2 SQIVND (reference sequence). V shed 8 bases and J shed 6 bases, with 19 bases lying between them. The CDR3 coding sequence is TGTGCCAGTTCTAAGGGGGAAGGCACGAATGGCTACACCTTC. Translating it yields CASSKGEGTNGYTF. The complete variable domain, with remaining parts taken from reference TRBV19 and TRBJ1-2, reads DGGITQSPKYLFRKEGQNVTLSCEQNLNHDAMYWYRQDPGQGLRLIYYSQIVNDFQKGDIAEGYSVSREKKESFPLTVTSAQKNPTAFYLCASSKGEGTNGYTFGSGTRLTVV.

The J gene is TRBJ1-5, the V gene TRBV28; perhaps TRBD1 as D (5 bases). The CDR3 spans 13 residues. Germline lookup yields CDR1 MDHEN and CDR2 SYDVKM. Trimming took 4 bases from V and 9 from J, leaving 13 bases between them. The CDR3 nucleotides are TGTGCCAGCAGTTGGGGTAGGGGTGGGCCCCAGCATTTT. Its translation: CASSWGRGGPQHF.

The chain employs TRBV30 and TRBJ1-5; D uncertain. Germline V gene data show CDR1 as GTSNPN and CDR2 as SVGIG (reference sequence). V was cut by 2 bases and J by 0 bases, with 5 bases left in between. This CDR3 contains 13 residues. CDR3: CAWSTSSNQPQHF. CDR3 sequence (DNA): TGTGCCTGGAGTACAAGTAGCAATCAGCCCCAGCATTTT.

The chain is built from TRBV28 and TRBJ1-5; unclear D gene. The CDR3 consists of 15 residues. CDR1 is MDHEN, CDR2 SYDVKM, per germline. V dropped 5 bases and J dropped 11 bases, with 22 bases sitting between them. The CDR3 DNA is TGTGCCAGCAGTGCTCACTTCGAGGGTCTGCCGGCCCAGCATTTT. Encoded protein: CASSAHFEGLPAQHF.

The chain employs TRBV6-5 and TRBJ2-7; 14 bases agree with TRBD2. The CDR3 loop spans 13 amino acids. CDR1 is MNHEY, CDR2 SVGAGI, per germline. This chain's CDR3 is CASGGLAGDEQYF. The CDR3 region has the DNA TGTGCATCAGGGGGACTAGCGGGAGACGAGCAGTACTTC.

This chain's CDR3 is CASSAGRTNTGELFF. Written as DNA, the CDR3 is TGTGCCAGCAGCGCCGGGAGGACGAACACCGGGGAGCTGTTTTTT. The chain joins TRBV9 to TRBJ2-2; TRBD2 aligns across 7 bases. The trim removed 3 bases at V and 0 bases at J, leaving 2 bases unmatched. CDR3 length: 15 residues. Germline-derived CDR1 and CDR2 are SGDLS and YYNGEE.

CDR3 loop: CASSQDYAGEQFF. CDR3 DNA sequence: TGTGCCAGCAGCCAAGATTATGCAGGGGAGCAGTTCTTC. The gene calls are TRBV14 and TRBJ2-1; a possible D gene is TRBD1 (5 bases). Trimming removed 0 bases from V and 10 bases from J, with 10 bases in between. Per germline, CDR1 SGHDN and CDR2 FVKESK. The CDR3 has 13 amino acids.

There are a few counts of this clone. V usage is TRBV5-1 and J usage is TRBJ1-5; 8 bases map to TRBD1. This CDR3 is built from 14 residues. CDR1 and CDR2 (germline): SGHRS, YFSETQ. V lost 3 bases and J lost 5; bases outside the gene matches: 4. The CDR3: CASSSGQGDQPQHF. As DNA, the CDR3 is TGCGCCAGCAGCTCCGGACAGGGCGATCAGCCCCAGCATTTT.

V is TRBV5-4 and J is TRBJ2-2, with 14 bases identical to TRBD2. The junction had 2 bases not matched to a gene; V was cut back by 2 bases and J by 5 bases. CDR1 and CDR2 (germline): SGHNT, YYREEE (reference sequence). This CDR3 is built from 16 residues. The CDR3 region is CASSLGTSGRTGELFF. CDR3 nucleotide sequence: TGTGCCAGCAGCTTAGGGACTAGCGGGAGAACCGGGGAGCTGTTTTTT.

This chain links TRBV10-3 with TRBJ2-3; TRBD2 matches 7 bases. Germline assignment: CDR1 ENHRY and CDR2 SYGVKD. The CDR3 totals 14 residues. The trim removed 6 bases at V and 2 bases at J, leaving 5 bases unmatched. The CDR3 DNA sequence: TGTGCCATCAGGCCGGGACTACCCACAGATACGCAGTATTTT. This gives the protein CAIRPGLPTDTQYF.

The rearrangement joins TRBV5-1 to TRBJ2-7; TRBD2 matches at 8 bases. J lost 4 bases, V lost 1 base, and 4 bases had no gene match. The germline gives CDR1 SGHRS, CDR2 YFSETQ. The CDR3 sequence is 14 residues long. In nucleotides, the CDR3 is TGCGCCAGCAGCTTGATGACTAGCGAGTACGAGCAGTACTTC. Amino acid sequence: CASSLMTSEYEQYF.

The chain is built from TRBV30 and TRBJ2-7, with D possibly TRBD2 on 6 matching bases. The germline gives CDR1 GTSNPN, CDR2 SVGIG (reference sequence). V was shortened by 0 bases and J by 5 bases, with 14 bases between the two germline ends. This CDR3 is built from 14 residues. The CDR3 nucleotides read TGTGCCTGGAGTGTGTTCGGGGGTAGCCACGAGCAGTACTTC. Its protein is CAWSVFGGSHEQYF.

The chain links TRBV7-9 to TRBJ2-1; 8 bases agree with TRBD2. CDR1 is SEHNR, CDR2 FQNEAQ, per germline (reference sequence). The CDR3 is 16 residues long. Losses at the gene ends were 6 bases for V and 7 bases for J; bases not matched to a gene: 14. The CDR3 spells CASRDSGGPTRNEQFF. In nucleotides, the CDR3 is TGTGCCAGCAGAGACTCGGGAGGGCCAACGCGAAATGAGCAGTTCTTC. The variable domain in full, completed from reference TRBV7-9 and TRBJ2-1, reads DTGVSQNPRHKITKRGQNVTFRCDPISEHNRLYWYRQTLGQGPEFLTYFQNEAQLEKSRLLSDRFSAERPKGSFSTLEIQRTEQGDSAMYLCASRDSGGPTRNEQFFGPGTRLTVL.

V usage is TRBV6-1 and J usage is TRBJ1-5; D unclear. V was trimmed by 2 bases and J by 3 bases, leaving 11 bases between them. CDR3 length: 15 amino acids. Germline-derived CDR1 and CDR2 are MNHNS and SASEGT. The CDR3 region has the DNA TGTGCCAGCAGTGAAAGCGACGTCTTCAATCAGCCCCAGCATTTT. It is translated as CASSESDVFNQPQHF.

The chain combines TRBV5-4 with TRBJ1-2; D remains ambiguous. V shed 3 bases and J shed 2 bases, with 11 bases lying between them. Germline lookup yields CDR1 SGHNT and CDR2 YYREEE (reference sequence). CDR3 length: 14 amino acids. CDR3 loop: CASSSATENYGYTF. CDR3 nucleotides: TGTGCCAGCAGCTCGGCTACAGAGAACTATGGCTACACCTTC.

The chain carries TRBV19 and TRBJ2-7; TRBD1 agrees at 7 bases. The CDR3 loop spans 14 amino acids. V was pared by 5 bases and J by 1 base, with 5 bases of the junction left unmatched. The germline V gene has CDR1 LNHDA and CDR2 SQIVND (reference sequence). This CDR3 is CASSLTGLSYEQYF. The CDR3 DNA follows: TGTGCCAGTAGTTTGACAGGGCTTTCCTACGAGCAGTACTTC.

This clone was found once. The chain is built from TRBV5-4 and TRBJ2-6, with D maybe TRBD1 (6 bases). Trimming stripped 3 bases from V and 4 bases from J, with 17 bases between. The length of the CDR3 is 17 residues. CDR1 is SGHNT and CDR2 is YYREEE in the germline V gene (reference sequence). The CDR3 is CASSSGLTGTGANVLTF. The CDR3 DNA follows: TGTGCCAGCAGCTCCGGACTCACAGGGACCGGGGCCAACGTCCTGACTTTC.

J is TRBJ2-7 and V is TRBV2, with 11 nucleotides matching TRBD1. The length of the CDR3 is 14 residues. Germline V gene sequence: CDR1 SNHLY, CDR2 FYNNEI. The V gene end was trimmed by 8 bases and the J gene end by 4 bases; junction bases not matched to a gene: 7. The CDR3 reads CASGWTGGRYEQYF. CDR3 sequence (DNA): TGTGCCAGCGGTTGGACAGGGGGCCGGTACGAGCAGTACTTC.

Only one count was recorded for this clone. The chain couples TRBV7-9 to TRBJ1-1, with D uncertain. Per the germline V gene, CDR1 is SEHNR and CDR2 is FQNEAQ (reference sequence). CDR3 length equals 12 residues. The ends were cut back, 5 bases at V and 7 bases at J, with 11 bases in the middle. The CDR3 DNA sequence: TGTGCCAGCAGCATTGGACGGGGTGAAGCTTTCTTT. Its protein product is CASSIGRGEAFF. Looking up the rest from reference TRBV7-9 and TRBJ1-1 gives the full variable domain: DTGVSQNPRHKITKRGQNVTFRCDPISEHNRLYWYRQTLGQGPEFLTYFQNEAQLEKSRLLSDRFSAERPKGSFSTLEIQRTEQGDSAMYLCASSIGRGEAFFGQGTRLTVV.

V usage is TRBV7-3 and J usage is TRBJ2-7, with 16 bases identical to TRBD2. Per germline, CDR1 SGHTA and CDR2 FQGTGA. The CDR3 is 16 residues long. V was pared by 5 bases and J by 2 bases, with 3 bases of the junction left unmatched. The CDR3 DNA reads TGTGCCAGCAGCGAGGGACTAGCGGGGGGGGCCTACGAGCAGTACTTC. Translation: CASSEGLAGGAYEQYF.

V and J are TRBV5-1 and TRBJ2-5, with 9 nucleotides matching TRBD1. Trimming took 6 bases from V and 5 from J; bases not matched to a gene: 11. The germline CDR1 and CDR2 sequences are SGHRS and YFSETQ. This CDR3 comprises 15 residues. The CDR3 here is CASISGTGTGETQYF. DNA for the CDR3: TGCGCCAGCATATCGGGGACAGGGACGGGGGAGACCCAGTACTTC.

The genes are TRBV19 and TRBJ1-2, with D possibly being TRBD1 (6 bases). The CDR3 is made up of 13 amino acids. Germline-derived CDR1 and CDR2 are LNHDA and SQIVND (reference sequence). V was clipped by 5 bases and J by 4 bases, with 11 bases between them. The CDR3 bases are TGTGCCAGTAGTTCCGGGACACCCTATGGCTACACCTTC. It codes for CASSSGTPYGYTF.